Ten or more counts support the clone carrying this T cell receptor beta chain. This sample was included in a study of Graves' ophthalmopathy and Graves' hyperthyroidism. Between the trimmed V and J ends, which lost 3 bases and 2 bases, there was a span of 17 bases. Germline V gene sequence: CDR1 ENHRY, CDR2 SYGVKD. This CDR3 has 16 amino acids. RNA transcripts provided the template for amplifying TCR beta CDR3 regions. First-round RT-PCR used HTBI primers; second-round multiplex PCR followed. TCRdb re-called the multiplex PCR reads through MiXCR, storing one row per CDR3 protein. The data contain hundreds of thousands of distinct CDR3 sequences, approximately 15% of them seen just once; the ten biggest clones take up 9.8%.

The sample was blood. The V and J genes are TRBV10-3 and TRBJ2-7, with no clear D. The sequence was obtained from a young woman with Graves' ophthalmopathy. The CDR3 loop reads CAISDTPTVATYEQYF. CDR3 bases: TGTGCCATCAGTGACACACCAACTGTTGCTACCTACGAGCAGTACTTC.